These 30 T cell receptor beta chains originate from one sample sequenced in a study of cytomegalovirus exposure and HLA in healthy donors. Primers included in the PCR were 60 Vbeta and 13 Jbeta primers. TCRdb keeps only in-frame clones here, not all; method: immunoSEQ multiplex PCR. Of roughly 170,000 clones listed, under 80% are singletons. Sequenced sample: PBMCs. All receptors come from a woman between 45 and 60 years old in good health and CMV-seropositive.

The V and J genes are TRBV10-3 and TRBJ1-4, with D perhaps matching TRBD1 (5 bases). The CDR3 runs 14 residues. Per germline, CDR1 ENHRY and CDR2 SYGVKD. The ends were cut back, 2 bases at V and 5 bases at J, with 9 bases in the middle. The CDR3 bases are TGTGCCATCAGTGAGAGATCAGGGAATGAAAAACTGTTTTTT. Amino acid sequence: CAISERSGNEKLFF.

The rearrangement uses TRBV18 and TRBJ2-7, with TRBD1 matching over 8 bases. Trimming took 5 bases from V and 3 from J; bases not matched to a gene: 6. The CDR3 length is 14 residues. Germline V gives CDR1 KGHSH, CDR2 LQKENI. The DNA of the CDR3 is TGTGCCAGCTCATCGAGGACAGGGCTCTACGAGCAGTACTTC. This encodes CASSSRTGLYEQYF.

The rearrangement joins TRBV27 to TRBJ1-6; 7 nucleotides match TRBD1. Germline values: CDR1 MNHEY, CDR2 SMNVEV (reference sequence). This CDR3 comprises 15 residues. Germline trimming cut 1 base from V and 7 bases from J; bases unmatched to any gene: 4. CDR3: CASSLLQGKNSPLHF. CDR3 DNA: TGTGCCAGCAGTTTATTACAGGGGAAAAATTCACCCCTCCACTTT.

The chain combines TRBV4-2 with TRBJ2-3, with 7 bases identical to TRBD2. Germline V gene lookup returns CDR1 LGHNA and CDR2 YNFKEQ. The V and J ends lost 4 bases and 2 bases, in that order; junction bases with no gene match: 9. CDR3 length equals 16 residues. The CDR3 sequence is CASSPLSGRNTDTQYF. The CDR3 region has the DNA TGTGCCAGCAGCCCCCTTAGCGGGCGGAACACAGATACGCAGTATTTT.

The chain joins TRBV5-1 to TRBJ2-3; D ambiguous. Trimming cost V 0 bases and J 4 bases, with 12 bases left between them. The CDR3 is 15 amino acids. Germline CDR1 is SGHRS and CDR2 is YFSETQ. CDR3: CASSLDLVGADTQYF. In DNA form, the CDR3 reads TGCGCCAGCAGCTTGGATTTAGTGGGCGCAGATACGCAGTATTTT. Filled out from reference TRBV5-1 and TRBJ2-3, the complete variable domain reads KAGVTQTPRYLIKTRGQQVTLSCSPISGHRSVSWYQQTPGQGLQFLFEYFSETQRNKGNFPGRFSGRQFSNSRSEMNVSTLELGDSALYLCASSLDLVGADTQYFGPGTRLTVL.

This chain connects TRBV11-2 to TRBJ2-3, with 10 bases identical to TRBD2. The CDR3 has 17 residues. Germline CDR1 SGHAT, CDR2 FQNNGV. Trimming cost V 3 bases and J 6 bases; bases outside gene matches: 12. The CDR3 coding sequence is TGTGCCAGCAGCTTTCTCGGGAGCGGGGGGGGGAAGGATACGCAGTATTTT. It yields the protein CASSFLGSGGGKDTQYF. Supplemented by reference TRBV11-2 and TRBJ2-3, the full variable domain reads EAGVAQSPRYKIIEKRQSVAFWCNPISGHATLYWYQQILGQGPKLLIQFQNNGVVDDSQLPKDRFSAERLKGVDSTLKIQPAKLEDSAVYLCASSFLGSGGGKDTQYFGPGTRLTVL.

This clone has just a few counts. This chain links TRBV5-6 with TRBJ2-1; 9 bases are shared with TRBD2. The CDR3 length is 17 residues. The germline gives CDR1 SGHDT, CDR2 YYEEEE. With 2 bases clipped from V and 0 bases from J, the junction kept 6 bases outside the gene matches. The CDR3 bases are TGTGCCAGCAGCTTAGCGGGGGGACCCAGCTCCTACAATGAGCAGTTCTTC. This gives the protein CASSLAGGPSSYNEQFF.

This chain connects TRBV28 to TRBJ2-7; 8 bases are a match to TRBD1. The V gene's germline CDR1 is MDHEN and CDR2 SYDVKM. The CDR3 is 15 amino acids. V was clipped by 2 bases and J by 1 base; unmatched bases: 4. CDR3 amino acids: CASSLQGAQSYEQYF. CDR3 DNA: TGTGCCAGCAGTTTACAGGGGGCACAATCCTACGAGCAGTACTTC.

This clone was observed a few times. This chain links TRBV5-1 with TRBJ1-6; perhaps TRBD1 as D (6 bases). The V gene lost 4 bases and the J gene lost 5 bases, with 13 bases spanning the gap. The CDR3 contains 15 residues. Looked up from germline, CDR1 is SGHRS and CDR2 is YFSETQ. The CDR3 loop reads CASSVTQGHNSPLHF. CDR3 nucleotide sequence: TGCGCCAGCAGCGTCACACAGGGCCATAATTCACCCCTCCACTTT.

This chain joins TRBV5-4 and TRBJ1-6; 7 bases are a match to TRBD1. Trimming at V came to 4 bases and at J to 5 bases, leaving 3 bases not matched to a gene. The germline V gene has CDR1 SGHNT and CDR2 YYREEE (reference sequence). The length of the CDR3 is 14 residues. Written as DNA, the CDR3 is TGTGCCAGCAGCCCGGGACAGCATAATTCACCCCTCCACTTT. It specifies CASSPGQHNSPLHF. Drawing the rest from reference TRBV5-4 and TRBJ1-6, the complete variable domain is ETGVTQSPTHLIKTRGQQVTLRCSSQSGHNTVSWYQQALGQGPQFIFQYYREEENGRGNFPPRFSGLQFPNYSSELNVNALELDDSALYLCASSPGQHNSPLHFGNGTRLTVT.

The genes are TRBV2 and TRBJ2-1, with 14 bases lining up with TRBD2. Germline trimming cut 8 bases from V and 3 bases from J; bases unmatched to any gene: 0. CDR3 length equals 14 residues. Looked up from germline, CDR1 is SNHLY and CDR2 is FYNNEI. The CDR3 sequence is CASGTSGGYNEQFF. Here the CDR3 DNA reads TGTGCCAGCGGGACTAGCGGGGGCTACAATGAGCAGTTCTTC.

The J gene is TRBJ2-5, the V gene TRBV6-5; tentatively, D is TRBD1 (5 bases). Trimming removed 1 base at V and 5 bases at J, with 14 bases between. CDR3 length: 15 residues. Germline V lookup: CDR1 MNHEY, CDR2 SVGAGI. The DNA of the CDR3 is TGTGCCAGCAGTTACTGGGGCGCCCATGGGGAGACCCAGTACTTC. Its protein product is CASSYWGAHGETQYF.

In its sample, this clone was seen once. CDR3 sequence: CASSLSSGGVGETQYF. The CDR3, as DNA: TGTGCCAGCAGCTTAAGTAGCGGGGGAGTTGGAGAGACCCAGTACTTC. This chain uses TRBV7-3 with TRBJ2-5, with 9 bases that match TRBD2. With 1 base clipped from V and 4 bases from J, the junction kept 7 bases outside the gene matches. The germline V gene has CDR1 SGHTA and CDR2 FQGTGA. This CDR3 has 16 amino acids.

This clone was recorded a few times. The chain joins TRBV7-3 to TRBJ1-2; 7 bases line up with TRBD1. Germline V lookup: CDR1 SGHTA, CDR2 FQGTGA. This CDR3 is built from 13 residues. V dropped 0 bases and J dropped 7; count of bases not matched to a gene: 2. DNA for the CDR3: TGTGCCAGCAGCTTAACAAAGGGGGCTGGCTACACCTTC. Encoded protein: CASSLTKGAGYTF.

This chain uses TRBV5-1 with TRBJ2-7; 10 bases are shared with TRBD2. After removal of 0 bases from V and 6 bases from J, the junction contained 6 bases not matched to a gene. CDR1 and CDR2 from the germline V gene are SGHRS and YFSETQ. CDR3 length: 15 residues. DNA for the CDR3: TGCGCCAGCAGCTTGGGTCTAGCGGGGGTCAGCGAGCAGTACTTC. Encoded protein: CASSLGLAGVSEQYF.

This clone occurred a few times. The J gene is TRBJ1-3, the V gene TRBV10-3; no definite D call. Trimming pared 4 bases from V and 0 bases from J, leaving 10 bases between. Germline lookup yields CDR1 ENHRY and CDR2 SYGVKD. The CDR3 sequence is 15 residues long. The CDR3 loop reads CAISGAELSGNTIYF. CDR3 DNA: TGTGCCATCAGTGGGGCCGAGCTCTCTGGAAACACCATATATTTT.

The chain couples TRBV6-1 to TRBJ1-2; D is perhaps TRBD1 (6 bases). The V and J ends lost 2 bases and 5 bases respectively, with 9 bases between them. Germline-derived CDR1 and CDR2 are MNHNS and SASEGT. The CDR3 covers 13 residues. The CDR3 sequence: CASSEHRDYGYTF. CDR3 coding DNA: TGTGCCAGCAGTGAACACAGGGATTATGGCTACACCTTC.

This clone occurred once. The chain carries TRBV7-9 and TRBJ1-1; D is uncertain. Germline V lookup: CDR1 SEHNR, CDR2 FQNEAQ (reference sequence). The V end was cut by 4 bases, the J end by 5 bases, with 14 bases between. This CDR3 has 14 amino acids. CDR3 sequence: CASSSAEGATEAFF. The DNA of the CDR3 is TGTGCCAGCAGCTCCGCAGAGGGCGCGACTGAAGCTTTCTTT.

This clone was detected only a few times. This chain uses TRBV29-1 with TRBJ2-7, with 11 bases fitting TRBD1. J gave up 5 bases and V 7 bases, and 4 bases lay outside the gene matches. The CDR3 loop spans 12 amino acids. Germline CDR1 reads SQVTM; CDR2 reads ANQGSEA. The CDR3, as DNA: TGCAGCGGGGGACAGGGGGGGAACGAGCAGTACTTC. Translated, it gives CSGGQGGNEQYF.

J is TRBJ1-2 and V is TRBV10-3; 8 positions match TRBD1. CDR3 length: 14 amino acids. CDR1 ENHRY and CDR2 SYGVKD come from the germline V gene. V lost 2 bases to trimming and J lost 3 bases; unmatched junction nucleotides: 2. The CDR3 DNA reads as TGTGCCATCAGTGAGACCAGGGGGCACTATGGCTACACCTTC. Translating it yields CAISETRGHYGYTF.

The chain couples TRBV7-9 to TRBJ1-3; D is undetermined. Per germline, CDR1 SEHNR and CDR2 FQNEAQ (reference sequence). The germline V and J ends were trimmed by 4 bases and 2 bases, with 15 bases remaining between them. The CDR3 loop spans 16 amino acids. This CDR3 reads CASSSSTLSTGNTIYF. DNA of the CDR3: TGTGCCAGCAGCTCCTCGACACTTAGTACTGGAAACACCATATATTTT. Drawing the rest from reference TRBV7-9 and TRBJ1-3, the complete variable domain is DTGVSQNPRHKITKRGQNVTFRCDPISEHNRLYWYRQTLGQGPEFLTYFQNEAQLEKSRLLSDRFSAERPKGSFSTLEIQRTEQGDSAMYLCASSSSTLSTGNTIYFGEGSWLTVV.

The rearrangement joins TRBV5-1 to TRBJ1-1; 8 bases line up with TRBD1. CDR3 length: 16 residues. Germline trimming cut 3 bases from V and 1 base from J; bases unmatched to any gene: 8. Germline loops: CDR1 SGHRS, CDR2 YFSETQ. The CDR3 here is CASSWGDRSWNTEAFF. The CDR3 coding sequence is TGCGCCAGCAGCTGGGGGGACAGGTCGTGGAACACTGAAGCTTTCTTT.

The CDR3 loop is CASSTRQGQGEQYF. DNA for the CDR3: TGTGCCAGCAGCACCCGACAGGGCCAAGGCGAGCAGTACTTC. The chain links TRBV7-2 to TRBJ2-7; 7 bases line up with TRBD1. Germline V gives CDR1 SGHTA, CDR2 FQGNSA. The CDR3 totals 14 residues. The junction had 10 bases not matched to a gene; V was cut back by 5 bases and J by 6 bases.

This clone was picked up a small number of times. The chain recombines TRBV30 with TRBJ2-1; D gene ambiguous. The V and J ends lost 3 bases and 0 bases respectively, with 15 bases between them. CDR1 GTSNPN and CDR2 SVGIG come from the germline V gene (reference sequence). The CDR3 contains 16 residues. This chain's CDR3 is CAWSVQPSGSYNEQFF. The DNA for the CDR3 is TGTGCCTGGAGCGTTCAGCCGTCGGGCTCCTACAATGAGCAGTTCTTC.

DNA of the CDR3: TGCGCCAGCAGTATGCGGACAGCCTACGAGCAGTACTTC. Translation: CASSMRTAYEQYF. The V gene is TRBV5-1, the J gene TRBJ2-7; tentatively, D is TRBD1 (6 bases). The germline V and J ends were trimmed by 5 bases and 2 bases, with 11 bases remaining between them. Germline V gives CDR1 SGHRS, CDR2 YFSETQ. CDR3 length equals 13 residues.

The chain has TRBV6-1 and TRBJ2-3; D is ambiguous. V was shortened by 3 bases and J by 2 bases, with 9 bases between the two germline ends. This CDR3 comprises 14 residues. Germline assignment: CDR1 MNHNS and CDR2 SASEGT. The CDR3, as DNA: TGTGCCAGCAGTGATAGTGGGCTCACAGATACGCAGTATTTT. Amino acid sequence: CASSDSGLTDTQYF.

On this clone itself: Germline is not matched at one junction end, which may reflect a read error. This chain connects TRBV7-7 to TRBJ2-3, with a tentative D call TRBD2 (5 bases). This CDR3 has 15 amino acids. Germline values: CDR1 SSHAT, CDR2 FNYEAQ (reference sequence). The CDR3 sequence: CASSHASGGTDTQYF. As DNA, the CDR3 is TGTGCTAGCAGTCACGCGAGCGGTGGCACAGATACGCAGTATTTT.

The chain couples TRBV19 to TRBJ1-1; a possible D gene is TRBD1 (6 bases). The CDR3 sequence is 15 residues long. Germline CDR1 is LNHDA and CDR2 is SQIVND (reference sequence). The V gene lost 0 bases and the J gene lost 4 bases, with 12 bases spanning the gap. Here the CDR3 DNA reads TGTGCCAGTAGTATAGATCCCAACAGGGCCACTGAAGCTTTCTTT. This encodes CASSIDPNRATEAFF.

The chain employs TRBV6-4 and TRBJ2-2, with D perhaps matching TRBD1 (5 bases). The CDR3 is 12 residues long. With 9 bases removed from V and 6 bases from J, the gap between germline ends came to 11 bases. CDR1 MRHNA and CDR2 SNTAGT come from the germline V gene. CDR3 sequence: CASQTQAGELFF. DNA of the CDR3: TGTGCCAGTCAGACACAGGCCGGGGAGCTGTTTTTT.

The count of this clone is one. The V gene is TRBV11-3, the J gene TRBJ2-2, with TRBD1 identical over 9 bases. The CDR3 is 14 residues long. Trimming at V came to 2 bases and at J to 6 bases, leaving 1 base not matched to a gene. Germline assignment: CDR1 SGHNT and CDR2 YENEEA. CDR3 in amino acids: CASSLRQGAGELFF. DNA for the CDR3: TGTGCCAGCAGCTTACGACAGGGGGCCGGGGAGCTGTTTTTT.